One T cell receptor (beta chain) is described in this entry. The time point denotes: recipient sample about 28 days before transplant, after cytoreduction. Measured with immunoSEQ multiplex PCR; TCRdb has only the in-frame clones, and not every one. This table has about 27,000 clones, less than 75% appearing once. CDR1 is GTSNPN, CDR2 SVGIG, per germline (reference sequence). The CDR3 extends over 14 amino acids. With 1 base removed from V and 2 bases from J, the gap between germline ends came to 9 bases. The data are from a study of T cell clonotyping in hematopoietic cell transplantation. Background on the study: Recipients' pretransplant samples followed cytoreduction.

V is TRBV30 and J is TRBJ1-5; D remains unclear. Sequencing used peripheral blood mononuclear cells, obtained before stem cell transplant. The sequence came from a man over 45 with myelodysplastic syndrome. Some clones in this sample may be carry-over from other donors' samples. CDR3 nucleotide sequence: TGTGCCTGGAGTGAAGGGAACGGCAATCAGCCCCAGCATTTT. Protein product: CAWSEGNGNQPQHF.